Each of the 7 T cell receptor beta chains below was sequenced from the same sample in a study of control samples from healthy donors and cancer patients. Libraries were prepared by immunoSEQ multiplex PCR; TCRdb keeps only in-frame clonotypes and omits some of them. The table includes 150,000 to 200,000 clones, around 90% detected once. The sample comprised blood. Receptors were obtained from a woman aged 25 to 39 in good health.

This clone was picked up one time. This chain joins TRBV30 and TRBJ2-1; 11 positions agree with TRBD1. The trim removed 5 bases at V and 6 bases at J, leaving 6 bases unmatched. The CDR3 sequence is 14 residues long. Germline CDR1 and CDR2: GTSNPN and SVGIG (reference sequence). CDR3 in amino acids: CAWGAGQGGNEQFF. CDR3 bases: TGTGCCTGGGGCGCGGGACAGGGGGGCAATGAGCAGTTCTTC.

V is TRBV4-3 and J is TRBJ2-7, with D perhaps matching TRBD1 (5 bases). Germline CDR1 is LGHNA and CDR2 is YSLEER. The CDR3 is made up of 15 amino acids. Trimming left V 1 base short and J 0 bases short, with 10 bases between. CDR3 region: CASSQGTGSSYEQYF. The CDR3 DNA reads TGCGCCAGCAGCCAAGGTACAGGCAGCTCCTACGAGCAGTACTTC.

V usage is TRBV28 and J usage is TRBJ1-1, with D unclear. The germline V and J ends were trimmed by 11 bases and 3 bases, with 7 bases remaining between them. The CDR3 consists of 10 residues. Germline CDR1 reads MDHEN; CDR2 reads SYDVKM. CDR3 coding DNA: TGTGCCGCTATAGACACTGAAGCTTTCTTT. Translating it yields CAAIDTEAFF.

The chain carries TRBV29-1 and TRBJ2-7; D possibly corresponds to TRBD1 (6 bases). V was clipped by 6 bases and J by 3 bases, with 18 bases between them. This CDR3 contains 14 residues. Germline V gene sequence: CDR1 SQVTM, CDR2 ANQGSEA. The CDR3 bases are TGCAGCGTCCGTTTAGGGGGAGAGATCTACGAGCAGTACTTC. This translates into CSVRLGGEIYEQYF.

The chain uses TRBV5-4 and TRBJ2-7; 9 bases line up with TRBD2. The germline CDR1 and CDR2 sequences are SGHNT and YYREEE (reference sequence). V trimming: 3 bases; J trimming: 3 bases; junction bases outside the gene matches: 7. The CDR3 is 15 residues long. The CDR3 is CASSSELTSGYEQYF. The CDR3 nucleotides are TGTGCCAGCAGCTCCGAACTGACTAGCGGCTACGAGCAGTACTTC.

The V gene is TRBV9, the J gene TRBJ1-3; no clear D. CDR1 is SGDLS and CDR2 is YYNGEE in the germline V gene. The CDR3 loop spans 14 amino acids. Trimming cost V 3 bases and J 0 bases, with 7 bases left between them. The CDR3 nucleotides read TGTGCCAGCAGCGCACCGAACTCTGGAAACACCATATATTTT. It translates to CASSAPNSGNTIYF. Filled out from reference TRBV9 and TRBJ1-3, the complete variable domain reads DSGVTQTPKHLITATGQRVTLRCSPRSGDLSVYWYQQSLDQGLQFLIQYYNGEERAKGNILERFSAQQFPDLHSELNLSSLELGDSALYFCASSAPNSGNTIYFGEGSWLTVV.

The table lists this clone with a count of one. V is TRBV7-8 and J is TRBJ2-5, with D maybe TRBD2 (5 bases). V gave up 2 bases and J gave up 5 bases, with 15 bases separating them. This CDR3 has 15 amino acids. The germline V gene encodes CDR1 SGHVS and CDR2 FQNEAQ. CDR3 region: CASSLLVGSGETQYF. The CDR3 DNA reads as TGTGCCAGCAGCTTATTGGTAGGATCGGGGGAGACCCAGTACTTC.